This entry lists 26 T cell receptor beta chains sequenced from one sample in a study of PD-L1 blockade in urothelial cancer. This table comes from immunoSEQ multiplex PCR, and its TCRdb copy is limited to in-frame clones, with some not included. The sample includes about 84,000 clones, 82% of them seen just once. Sequenced material: PBMCs, taken around atezolizumab (anti-PD-L1) treatment. These receptors all stem from a man in his 70s with urothelial cancer.

This chain joins TRBV19 and TRBJ2-1, with TRBD2 matching over 11 bases. The CDR3 runs to 15 residues. V trimming: 6 bases; J trimming: 8 bases; junction bases outside the gene matches: 9. Germline-derived CDR1 and CDR2 are LNHDA and SQIVND (reference sequence). Written as DNA, the CDR3 is TGTGCCAGTAGGACTAGCGGGATATCTAGTGATGAGCAGTTCTTC. This codes for CASRTSGISSDEQFF.

This chain joins TRBV19 and TRBJ1-2, with a tentative D call TRBD1 (6 bases). The CDR3 consists of 14 residues. Germline V gives CDR1 LNHDA, CDR2 SQIVND (reference sequence). V was clipped by 3 bases and J by 2 bases, with 10 bases between them. The CDR3 coding sequence is TGTGCCAGTAGTATTCGGACAGAAAACTATGGCTACACCTTC. It codes for CASSIRTENYGYTF.

This chain connects TRBV5-1 to TRBJ1-2; 7 bases are a match to TRBD1. CDR3 length equals 16 residues. V lost 3 bases to trimming and J lost 2 bases; unmatched junction nucleotides: 10. From germline, CDR1 is SGHRS and CDR2 YFSETQ. The CDR3 reads CASSSGDRDRNYGYTF. CDR3 bases: TGCGCCAGCAGCTCAGGCGACCGGGACAGAAACTATGGCTACACCTTC.

This clone showed up many times. This sample includes further DNA sequences coding for the same CDR3. This chain links TRBV18 with TRBJ1-3; D might be TRBD1 (5 bases). The V end lost 1 base, the J end lost 2 bases, and 9 bases lay between the germline ends. Germline V gene sequence: CDR1 KGHSH, CDR2 LQKENI. The CDR3 runs to 15 residues. The CDR3 here is CASSPQGKAGNTIYF. Here the CDR3 DNA reads TGTGCCAGCTCACCACAGGGGAAGGCTGGAAACACCATATATTTT.

The chain has TRBV6-4 and TRBJ2-7; D may be TRBD1 (6 bases). V lost 9 bases to trimming and J lost 2 bases, with 14 bases between them. Per the germline V gene, CDR1 is MRHNA and CDR2 is SNTAGT. This CDR3 has 13 amino acids. CDR3 region: CARADSRTYEQYF. The CDR3 nucleotides read TGTGCCAGGGCGGACAGTCGGACCTACGAGCAGTACTTC.

A single count supports this clone. CDR3 coding DNA: TGCGCCAGCAGCCAAGATGGGCAGGGTTGGAACGAGCAGTACTTC. Its protein is CASSQDGQGWNEQYF. The chain is built from TRBV4-1 and TRBJ2-5, with a tentative D call TRBD1 (5 bases). The J call may not be correct, given that the DNA end is closer to TRBJ2-7. There are 15 residues in the CDR3. CDR1 MGHRA and CDR2 YSYEKL come from the germline V gene.

The gene calls are TRBV4-2 and TRBJ2-7, with 11 bases fitting TRBD2. The CDR3 loop spans 17 amino acids. CDR1 is LGHNA, CDR2 YNFKEQ, per germline. Trimming took 0 bases from V and 3 from J; bases not matched to a gene: 7. CDR3 in DNA: TGTGCCAGCAGCCAAGATCAGACTAGCGGGGAGGTCTACGAGCAGTACTTC. Its translation is CASSQDQTSGEVYEQYF.

By share of the sample, this clone is medium-sized (0.01 to 0.1%). This chain connects TRBV7-9 to TRBJ2-2; 9 positions match TRBD1. CDR1 is SEHNR and CDR2 is FQNEAQ in the germline V gene (reference sequence). With V trimmed by 3 bases and J by 4 bases, 3 bases remained unmatched. The CDR3 runs 15 residues. The CDR3 sequence is CASSLGQGGTGELFF. For the CDR3, the DNA is TGTGCCAGCAGCTTGGGACAGGGTGGCACCGGGGAGCTGTTTTTT.

This clone was picked up a small number of times. The gene calls are TRBV11-2 and TRBJ2-4; TRBD1 aligns across 7 bases. Trimming cost V 5 bases and J 0 bases; bases outside gene matches: 10. CDR3 length: 17 amino acids. CDR1 and CDR2 from the germline V gene are SGHAT and FQNNGV. CDR3 amino acids: CASSPRQGSIAKNIQYF. The CDR3 DNA is TGTGCCAGCAGCCCCCGACAGGGATCGATAGCCAAAAACATTCAGTACTTC.

This clone was counted a few times. The chain joins TRBV11-1 to TRBJ2-7; 8 nucleotides line up with TRBD2. This CDR3 comprises 16 residues. From germline, CDR1 is SGHAT and CDR2 FQDESV (reference sequence). V shed 5 bases, J shed 0 bases, and the junction held 9 bases outside the gene matches. The CDR3 protein is CASSLGYSGASYEQYF. Written as DNA, the CDR3 is TGTGCCAGCAGCCTTGGGTATAGCGGGGCCTCCTACGAGCAGTACTTC. The full variable domain, in which reference TRBV11-1 and TRBJ2-7 provide the parts outside the CDR3, is EAEVAQSPRYKITEKSQAVAFWCDPISGHATLYWYRQILGQGPELLVQFQDESVVDDSQLPKDRFSAERLKGVDSTLKIQPAELGDSAMYLCASSLGYSGASYEQYFGPGTRLTVT.

This clone was found a few times. The chain has TRBV10-1 and TRBJ2-1; D might be TRBD1 (8 bases). CDR1 is WNHNN and CDR2 is SYGVQD in the germline V gene (reference sequence). V was trimmed by 0 bases and J by 6 bases, leaving 15 bases between them. The CDR3 extends over 16 amino acids. The CDR3 region is CASSESSGTGINEQFF. The DNA of the CDR3 is TGCGCCAGCAGTGAGTCCAGCGGGACAGGTATCAATGAGCAGTTCTTC.

The chain joins TRBV4-2 to TRBJ1-2; 11 positions match TRBD1. The V and J ends lost 4 bases and 5 bases, in that order; junction bases with no gene match: 3. From germline, CDR1 is LGHNA and CDR2 YNFKEQ. This CDR3 region has 14 residues. The CDR3 DNA reads TGTGCCAGCAGCCCCGGGACAGGGGGATATGGCTACACCTTC. Protein sequence: CASSPGTGGYGYTF.

This rearrangement joins TRBV6-6 to TRBJ2-7; 9 bases match TRBD2. Losses at the gene ends were 5 bases for V and 3 bases for J; bases not matched to a gene: 5. The CDR3 loop spans 14 amino acids. From germline, CDR1 is MNHNY and CDR2 SVGAGI (reference sequence). CDR3: CASSRTSANYEQYF. CDR3 bases: TGTGCCAGCAGTAGGACTAGCGCAAACTACGAGCAGTACTTC.

The rearrangement joins TRBV5-1 to TRBJ2-3; TRBD2 agrees at 8 bases. V lost 0 bases and J lost 1; bases outside the gene matches: 7. Germline loops: CDR1 SGHRS, CDR2 YFSETQ. The CDR3 has 17 amino acids. The CDR3 protein is CASSLGLGSGGTDTQYF. The CDR3 DNA is TGCGCCAGCAGCTTGGGATTGGGTAGCGGGGGCACAGATACGCAGTATTTT.

J is TRBJ1-1 and V is TRBV5-1, with D unclear. Looked up from germline, CDR1 is SGHRS and CDR2 is YFSETQ. The V gene lost 4 bases and the J gene lost 1 base, with 14 bases spanning the gap. This CDR3 is built from 15 residues. The CDR3 loop reads CASSLARGENTEAFF. The CDR3 nucleotides are TGCGCCAGCAGCCTCGCACGGGGAGAGAACACTGAAGCTTTCTTT.

The chain recombines TRBV5-1 with TRBJ1-1; 8 bases align to TRBD1. CDR1 is SGHRS and CDR2 is YFSETQ in the germline V gene. The CDR3 length is 13 residues. The J segment lost 4 bases and the V segment lost 2 bases, leaving 1 base of the junction unmatched. CDR3 coding DNA: TGCGCCAGCAGCTTTACAGGGGGCACTGAAGCTTTCTTT. This sequence encodes CASSFTGGTEAFF.

The CDR3: CASASQGGQETQYF. DNA for the CDR3: TGCGCCAGCGCCTCACAGGGGGGGCAAGAGACCCAGTACTTC. The rearrangement uses TRBV5-1 and TRBJ2-5; possibly TRBD1 for D (8 bases). The CDR3 loop spans 14 amino acids. CDR1 and CDR2 (germline): SGHRS, YFSETQ. V was cut by 7 bases and J by 2 bases, with 15 bases left in between. The full variable domain, rest sourced from reference TRBV5-1 and TRBJ2-5, is KAGVTQTPRYLIKTRGQQVTLSCSPISGHRSVSWYQQTPGQGLQFLFEYFSETQRNKGNFPGRFSGRQFSNSRSEMNVSTLELGDSALYLCASASQGGQETQYFGPGTRLLVL.

The chain links TRBV19 to TRBJ2-1; D gene uncertain. The germline CDR1 and CDR2 sequences are LNHDA and SQIVND (reference sequence). V lost 9 bases and J 0 bases, leaving 3 bases between the germline ends. The CDR3 consists of 11 residues. The CDR3 DNA reads TGTGCCAGCCGCTCCTACAATGAGCAGTTCTTC. It translates to CASRSYNEQFF.

The chain's CDR3 is CASSVQPNTEAFF. CDR3 nucleotides: TGTGCCAGCAGTGTACAGCCGAACACTGAAGCTTTCTTT. The V gene is TRBV2, the J gene TRBJ1-1; D not resolved. Between the trimmed V and J ends, which lost 4 bases and 1 base, there was a span of 7 bases. Germline V gene lookup returns CDR1 SNHLY and CDR2 FYNNEI. This CDR3 is 13 amino acids long.

V and J are TRBV7-2 and TRBJ2-1, with TRBD2 identical over 15 bases. V was clipped by 5 bases and J by 3 bases; unmatched bases: 5. The CDR3 is 17 amino acids. The germline V gene has CDR1 SGHTA and CDR2 FQGNSA. In DNA, the CDR3 is TGTGCCAGCAGCCACGGACTAGCGGGAGGGAACTACAATGAGCAGTTCTTC. It translates to CASSHGLAGGNYNEQFF.

This clone was observed a handful of times. The chain joins TRBV19 to TRBJ1-2; 7 nucleotides align to TRBD1. Germline loops: CDR1 LNHDA, CDR2 SQIVND (reference sequence). Trimming took 4 bases from V and 7 from J; bases not matched to a gene: 0. This CDR3 has 11 amino acids. CDR3 region: CASSTGGGYTF. The CDR3 bases are TGTGCCAGTAGTACAGGGGGTGGCTACACCTTC.

The chain is built from TRBV7-8 and TRBJ2-2, with TRBD2 identical over 12 bases. Per the germline V gene, CDR1 is SGHVS and CDR2 is FQNEAQ. The CDR3 sequence is 15 residues long. V was clipped by 3 bases and J by 7 bases; unmatched bases: 3. In nucleotides, the CDR3 is TGTGCCAGCAGCTTTGGACTAGCGGGGTTCGGGGAGCTGTTTTTT. This codes for CASSFGLAGFGELFF. Variable domain in full (rest from reference TRBV7-8 and TRBJ2-2): GAGVSQSPRYKVAKRGQDVALRCDPISGHVSLFWYQQALGQGPEFLTYFQNEAQLDKSGLPSDRFFAERPEGSVSTLKIQRTQQEDSAVYLCASSFGLAGFGELFFGEGSRLTVL.

V gene TRBV5-6 combines with J gene TRBJ2-7, with D perhaps TRBD1 (5 bases). Germline-derived CDR1 and CDR2 are SGHDT and YYEEEE. V lost 2 bases, J lost 2 bases, and 8 bases lay in between. The length of the CDR3 is 13 residues. The CDR3 nucleotides read TGTGCCAGCAGCTTCCAGGGTCCCTACGAGCAGTACTTC. This translates into CASSFQGPYEQYF.

The chain recombines TRBV19 with TRBJ2-1, with a tentative D call TRBD1 (6 bases). CDR1 LNHDA and CDR2 SQIVND come from the germline V gene (reference sequence). The CDR3 totals 13 residues. The germline V and J ends were trimmed by 3 bases and 8 bases, with 11 bases remaining between them. CDR3 DNA: TGTGCCAGTAGTATTTACAGGGAAGATGAGCAGTTCTTC. Its translation is CASSIYREDEQFF. Together with reference TRBV19 and TRBJ2-1, the CDR3 gives the full variable domain: DGGITQSPKYLFRKEGQNVTLSCEQNLNHDAMYWYRQDPGQGLRLIYYSQIVNDFQKGDIAEGYSVSREKKESFPLTVTSAQKNPTAFYLCASSIYREDEQFFGPGTRLTVL.

J is TRBJ1-1 and V is TRBV7-2, with no clear D. Trimming removed 0 bases from V and 0 bases from J, with 11 bases in between. The CDR3 loop spans 16 amino acids. CDR1 and CDR2 (germline): SGHTA, FQGNSA. The CDR3 sequence: CASSLAAGTMNTEAFF. CDR3 sequence (DNA): TGTGCCAGCAGCTTAGCGGCGGGAACCATGAACACTGAAGCTTTCTTT.

This chain connects TRBV2 to TRBJ2-5; unclear D gene. With 6 bases removed from V and 5 bases from J, the gap between germline ends came to 7 bases. This CDR3 comprises 11 residues. Germline CDR1 is SNHLY and CDR2 is FYNNEI. The CDR3 DNA is TGTGCCAGCAGCGCGTTGGAGACCCAGTACTTC. It codes for CASSALETQYF.